The entry that follows covers one T cell receptor beta chain sequence. Its antigen is not known. Healthy donors of bone marrow made up the group. In the PCR, 60 Vbeta and 13 Jbeta primers were used. Sequencing was performed with immunoSEQ multiplex PCR; in TCRdb, only in-frame clones are kept and a portion is missing. Of some 110,000 clones in the sample, less than 85% were seen once. The sample belongs to a study of cytomegalovirus exposure and HLA in healthy donors. Study-level points and caveats: In a later analysis, compared with equally common non-associated chains, HLA-associated beta chains were more expanded. Rarity characterized most TCR sequences, yet some public TCRs appeared in many donors.

With V trimmed by 8 bases and J by 6 bases, 10 bases remained unmatched. The CDR3 has 15 residues. In germline, CDR1 is WNHNN, CDR2 SYGVQD (reference sequence). This TCR derives from a man aged 45-60 years in good health and CMV-seropositive. The J gene is TRBJ2-1, the V gene TRBV10-1, with TRBD2 matching 10 bases. Sequenced material: PBMCs. CDR3 loop: CASGPVAGGLNEQFF. The CDR3 DNA follows: TGCGCCAGCGGCCCCGTAGCGGGAGGCCTCAATGAGCAGTTCTTC.